The 19 T cell receptor beta chains below all came from one sample that was sequenced in a study of OX40 agonist ivuxolimab in advanced cancers. Generated by immunoSEQ multiplex PCR, the TCRdb table keeps only in-frame clones and is missing some. In the table there are around 19,000 clones, around 78% of which are singletons. The sequencing used CD4+ or CD8+ T cells sorted from blood, collected in a trial of the OX40 agonist ivuxolimab. These receptors came from an adult with an advanced solid tumor such as melanoma, head and neck, liver or kidney cancer.

The chain has TRBV18 and TRBJ1-5, with no clear D. The length of the CDR3 is 14 residues. Germline V lookup: CDR1 KGHSH, CDR2 LQKENI. V was trimmed by 0 bases and J by 4 bases, leaving 7 bases between them. CDR3 sequence: CASSPPSGNQPQHF. In DNA form, the CDR3 reads TGTGCCAGCTCACCACCTAGCGGTAATCAGCCCCAGCATTTT. Using reference TRBV18 and TRBJ1-5 for the parts outside the CDR3, the full variable domain is NAGVMQNPRHLVRRRGQEARLRCSPMKGHSHVYWYRQLPEEGLKFMVYLQKENIIDESGMPKERFSAEFPKEGPSILRIQQVVRGDSAAYFCASSPPSGNQPQHFGDGTRLSIL.

In DNA form, the CDR3 reads TGTGCCAGCAGTTATAGTTCCTTAAACTATGGCTACACCTTC. Translated: CASSYSSLNYGYTF. This chain joins TRBV6-5 and TRBJ1-2; D is unclear. The CDR3 runs to 14 residues. Trimming stripped 3 bases from V and 2 bases from J, with 10 bases between. Germline assignment: CDR1 MNHEY and CDR2 SVGAGI.

The V gene is TRBV7-2, the J gene TRBJ2-7; 9 positions match TRBD2. The CDR3 has 18 amino acids. Germline V gene sequence: CDR1 SGHTA, CDR2 FQGNSA. V trimming: 1 base; J trimming: 2 bases; junction bases outside the gene matches: 12. The DNA of the CDR3 is TGTGCCAGCAGCTTAGGGGGAGCAACTAGCGGGCCCGCCTACGAGCAGTACTTC. This sequence encodes CASSLGGATSGPAYEQYF.

This clone was seen a handful of times. The chain uses TRBV6-1 and TRBJ2-3; D remains unclear. From germline, CDR1 is MNHNS and CDR2 SASEGT. V was shortened by 2 bases and J by 6 bases, with 15 bases between the two germline ends. The CDR3 extends over 15 amino acids. CDR3 nucleotide sequence: TGTGCCAGCAGTGAACGGGCCCCTCCGGAGGATACGCAGTATTTT. It specifies CASSERAPPEDTQYF.

The V call is TRBV7-9, the J call TRBJ2-1; 11 nucleotides align to TRBD1. V trimming: 5 bases; J trimming: 7 bases; junction bases outside the gene matches: 10. Germline loops: CDR1 SEHNR, CDR2 FQNEAQ (reference sequence). The CDR3 extends over 16 amino acids. The CDR3 sequence is CASSPKAGQGVNEQFF. The CDR3 region has the DNA TGTGCCAGCAGCCCAAAGGCGGGACAGGGGGTGAATGAGCAGTTCTTC.

The rearrangement joins TRBV10-3 to TRBJ2-7, with D perhaps TRBD2 (6 bases). The CDR3 consists of 14 residues. CDR1 and CDR2 from the germline V gene are ENHRY and SYGVKD. Trimming cost V 0 bases and J 7 bases, with 13 bases left between them. In DNA, the CDR3 is TGTGCCATCAGTGAGTCGCGCGGGGAGGAGGAGCAGTACTTC. Translation: CAISESRGEEEQYF.

This clone was picked up one time. The chain has TRBV19 and TRBJ1-1; 11 bases align to TRBD1. Germline V lookup: CDR1 LNHDA, CDR2 SQIVND (reference sequence). This CDR3 is built from 16 residues. V gave up 5 bases and J gave up 4 bases; unmatched junction bases: 9. Written as DNA, the CDR3 is TGTGCCAGTAGTGAGGACAGGGGGCATCAGTTCACTGAAGCTTTCTTT. As protein: CASSEDRGHQFTEAFF.

This clone was seen just once. This chain links TRBV19 with TRBJ2-2, with D uncertain. This CDR3 region has 11 residues. V lost 3 bases and J 10 bases, leaving 6 bases between the germline ends. Germline V gene lookup returns CDR1 LNHDA and CDR2 SQIVND (reference sequence). The chain's CDR3 is CASSIAEELFF. The CDR3, as DNA: TGTGCCAGTAGTATCGCTGAGGAGCTGTTTTTT.

The chain recombines TRBV18 with TRBJ2-5; D gene ambiguous. There are 15 residues in the CDR3. Between the trimmed V and J ends, which lost 0 bases and 4 bases, there was a span of 12 bases. CDR1 is KGHSH and CDR2 is LQKENI in the germline V gene. CDR3 sequence reads: CASSPPFGVAETQYF. The DNA for the CDR3 is TGTGCCAGCTCACCACCGTTTGGAGTTGCAGAGACCCAGTACTTC.

The V gene is TRBV2, the J gene TRBJ2-7; D not certain. The V end was cut by 4 bases, the J end by 2 bases, with 15 bases between. In germline, CDR1 is SNHLY, CDR2 FYNNEI. This CDR3 has 15 amino acids. CDR3: CASSGSLGRTYEQYF. CDR3 sequence (DNA): TGTGCCAGCAGTGGGAGCTTGGGCAGGACCTACGAGCAGTACTTC.

The V gene is TRBV4-3, the J gene TRBJ2-2, with D perhaps TRBD2 (6 bases). The germline V gene has CDR1 LGHNA and CDR2 YSLEER. The V end was cut by 3 bases, the J end by 7 bases, with 15 bases between. The CDR3 loop spans 15 amino acids. In nucleotides, the CDR3 is TGCGCCAGCAGCCAGCTCCTTGGGGGGATCGGGGAGCTGTTTTTT. As protein: CASSQLLGGIGELFF.

This clone was counted a single time. The chain has TRBV6-1 and TRBJ2-7, with D perhaps TRBD1 or TRBD2 (5 bases each). This CDR3 comprises 13 residues. V gave up 6 bases and J gave up 2 bases, with 11 bases separating them. CDR1 is MNHNS and CDR2 is SASEGT in the germline V gene. As DNA, the CDR3 is TGTGCCAGCAGGGGGGTGGGAACCTACGAGCAGTACTTC. It encodes CASRGVGTYEQYF.

As for this clone: Its ends do not fully match the called genes, so a read error is possible. The chain uses TRBV2 and TRBJ2-4; tentatively, D is TRBD2 (6 bases). CDR1 is SNHLY, CDR2 FYNNEI, per germline. The CDR3 runs to 16 residues. Here the CDR3 reads CASNEGVGGTKNIQYF. CDR3 bases: TGTGCCAGCAATGAAGGGGTGGGAGGTACCAAAAACATTCAGTACTTC.

This clone is categorized as medium-sized. In the same sample, other DNA sequences code for this CDR3. The chain has TRBV6-1 and TRBJ1-5; no clear D. The CDR3 runs to 13 residues. Germline V gene sequence: CDR1 MNHNS, CDR2 SASEGT. Trimming removed 1 base from V and 7 bases from J, with 8 bases in between. DNA for the CDR3: TGTGCCAGCAGTGAAGGTCCAGGACAGCCCCAGCATTTT. Translated, it gives CASSEGPGQPQHF.

This chain links TRBV6-4 with TRBJ1-2, with D possibly TRBD1 on 6 matching bases. Trimming took off 0 bases at V and 8 bases at J, with 13 bases between the two ends. This CDR3 is 14 amino acids long. The germline V gene encodes CDR1 MRHNA and CDR2 SNTAGT. The DNA for the CDR3 is TGTGCCAGCAGTGACTCAAGGGACACCTCCGGCTACACCTTC. Amino acid sequence: CASSDSRDTSGYTF.

The V call is TRBV6-1, the J call TRBJ1-3; 8 bases line up with TRBD1. Germline-derived CDR1 and CDR2 are MNHNS and SASEGT. This CDR3 has 15 amino acids. Trimming removed 0 bases from V and 13 bases from J; junction bases left unmatched: 11. CDR3: CASSEAPGQANDIYF. CDR3 in DNA: TGTGCCAGCAGTGAAGCACCGGGACAGGCCAACGATATATATTTT.

The chain couples TRBV11-2 to TRBJ1-3, with D uncertain. Trimming shortened V by 1 base and J by 0 bases, and 7 bases separated the two germline ends. The V gene's germline CDR1 is SGHAT and CDR2 FQNNGV. The CDR3 covers 15 residues. CDR3 DNA sequence: TGTGCCAGCAGCTTAGGCGCTGTCTCTGGAAACACCATATATTTT. It yields the protein CASSLGAVSGNTIYF.

The CDR3 protein is CASSLLAELYYEQYF. The CDR3 coding sequence is TGTGCCAGCAGTCTTCTAGCGGAGCTGTACTACGAGCAGTACTTC. The chain couples TRBV7-2 to TRBJ2-7; 7 positions agree with TRBD2. This CDR3 has 15 residues. In germline, CDR1 is SGHTA, CDR2 FQGNSA. V dropped 6 bases and J dropped 3; count of bases not matched to a gene: 11.

This chain links TRBV19 with TRBJ1-1; D unclear. The V end lost 2 bases, the J end lost 5 bases, and 12 bases lay between the germline ends. CDR1 is LNHDA, CDR2 SQIVND, per germline (reference sequence). The CDR3 sequence is 14 residues long. Here the CDR3 DNA reads TGTGCCAGTAGTATACTCGGAGGAACGACTGAAGCTTTCTTT. Protein: CASSILGGTTEAFF.